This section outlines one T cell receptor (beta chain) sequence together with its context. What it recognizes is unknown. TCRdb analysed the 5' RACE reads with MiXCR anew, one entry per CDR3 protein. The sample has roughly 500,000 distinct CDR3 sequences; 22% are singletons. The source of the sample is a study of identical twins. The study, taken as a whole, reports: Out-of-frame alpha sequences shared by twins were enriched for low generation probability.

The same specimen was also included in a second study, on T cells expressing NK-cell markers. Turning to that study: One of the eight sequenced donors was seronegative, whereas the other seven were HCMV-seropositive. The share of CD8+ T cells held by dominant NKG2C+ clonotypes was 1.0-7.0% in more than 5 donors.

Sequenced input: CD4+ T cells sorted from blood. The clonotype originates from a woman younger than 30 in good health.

CDR3 residues: CACGEQYF. DNA of the CDR3: TGTGCCTGCGGGGAGCAGTACTTC. This chain connects TRBV6-2 or TRBV6-3 to TRBJ2-7; D might be TRBD2 (5 bases). The V end lost 11 bases, the J end lost 7 bases, and 6 bases lay between the germline ends. Germline CDR1 reads MNHEY; CDR2 reads SVGEGT. The CDR3 consists of 8 residues.